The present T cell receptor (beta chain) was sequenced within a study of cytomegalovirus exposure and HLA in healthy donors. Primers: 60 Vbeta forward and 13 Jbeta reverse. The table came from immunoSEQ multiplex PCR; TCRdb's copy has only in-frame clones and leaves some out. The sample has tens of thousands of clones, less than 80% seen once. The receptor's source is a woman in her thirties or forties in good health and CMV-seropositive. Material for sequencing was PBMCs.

The CDR3 sequence is CASSTSQGRGTEAFF. DNA of the CDR3: TGTGCCAGCAGCACCTCACAGGGAAGGGGAACTGAAGCTTTCTTT. This chain uses TRBV7-8 with TRBJ1-1; D is possibly TRBD1 (6 bases). This CDR3 spans 15 amino acids. V dropped 5 bases and J dropped 5 bases, with 18 bases sitting between them. The germline CDR1 and CDR2 sequences are SGHVS and FQNEAQ.